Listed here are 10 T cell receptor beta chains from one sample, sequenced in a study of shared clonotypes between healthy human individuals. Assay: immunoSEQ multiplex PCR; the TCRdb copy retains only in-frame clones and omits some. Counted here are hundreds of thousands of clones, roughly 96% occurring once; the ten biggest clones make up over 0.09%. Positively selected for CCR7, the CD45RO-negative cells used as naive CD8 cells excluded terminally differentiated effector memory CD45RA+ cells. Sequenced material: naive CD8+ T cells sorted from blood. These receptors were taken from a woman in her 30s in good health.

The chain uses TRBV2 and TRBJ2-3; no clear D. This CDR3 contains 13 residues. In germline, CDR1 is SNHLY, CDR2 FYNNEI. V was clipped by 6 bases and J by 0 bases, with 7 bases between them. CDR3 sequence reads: CASRTRSTDTQYF. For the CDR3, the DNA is TGTGCCAGCAGAACGAGGAGCACAGATACGCAGTATTTT.

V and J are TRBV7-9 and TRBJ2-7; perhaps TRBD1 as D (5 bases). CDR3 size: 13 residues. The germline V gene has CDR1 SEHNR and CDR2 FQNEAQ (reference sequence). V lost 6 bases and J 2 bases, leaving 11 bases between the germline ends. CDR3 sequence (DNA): TGTGCCAGCAGGGGGCAGGCAGCCTACGAGCAGTACTTC. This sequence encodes CASRGQAAYEQYF. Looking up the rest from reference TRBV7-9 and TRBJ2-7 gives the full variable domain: DTGVSQNPRHKITKRGQNVTFRCDPISEHNRLYWYRQTLGQGPEFLTYFQNEAQLEKSRLLSDRFSAERPKGSFSTLEIQRTEQGDSAMYLCASRGQAAYEQYFGPGTRLTVT.

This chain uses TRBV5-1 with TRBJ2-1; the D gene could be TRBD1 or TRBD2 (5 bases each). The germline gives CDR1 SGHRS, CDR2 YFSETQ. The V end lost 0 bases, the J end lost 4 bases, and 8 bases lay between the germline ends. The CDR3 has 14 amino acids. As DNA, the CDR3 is TGCGCCAGCAGCTTGGCGGGACCTTACAATGAGCAGTTCTTC. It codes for CASSLAGPYNEQFF. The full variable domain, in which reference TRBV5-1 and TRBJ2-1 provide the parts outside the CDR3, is KAGVTQTPRYLIKTRGQQVTLSCSPISGHRSVSWYQQTPGQGLQFLFEYFSETQRNKGNFPGRFSGRQFSNSRSEMNVSTLELGDSALYLCASSLAGPYNEQFFGPGTRLTVL.

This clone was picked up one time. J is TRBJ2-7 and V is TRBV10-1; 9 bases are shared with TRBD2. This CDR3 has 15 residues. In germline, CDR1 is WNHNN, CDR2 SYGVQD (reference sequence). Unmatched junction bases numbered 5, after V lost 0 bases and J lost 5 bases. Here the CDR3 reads CASSESMREGNEQYF. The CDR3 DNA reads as TGCGCCAGCAGTGAGTCAATGCGGGAGGGGAACGAGCAGTACTTC.

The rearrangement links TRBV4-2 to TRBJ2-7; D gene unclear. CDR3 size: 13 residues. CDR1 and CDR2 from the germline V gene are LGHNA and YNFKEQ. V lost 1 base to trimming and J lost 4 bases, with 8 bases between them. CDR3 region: CASSQVDGYEQYF. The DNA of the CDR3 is TGTGCCAGCAGCCAAGTTGACGGGTACGAGCAGTACTTC.

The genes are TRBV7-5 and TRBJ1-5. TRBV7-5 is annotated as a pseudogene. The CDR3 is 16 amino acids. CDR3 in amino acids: CVRSKRGGLRGQPQHF. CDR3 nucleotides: TGTGTCAGAAGCAAGCGGGGCGGGTTGCGAGGACAGCCCCAGCATTTT.

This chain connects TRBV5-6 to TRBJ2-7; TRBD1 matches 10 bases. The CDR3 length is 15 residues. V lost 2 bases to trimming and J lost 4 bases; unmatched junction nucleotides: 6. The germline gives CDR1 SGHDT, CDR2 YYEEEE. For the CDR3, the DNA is TGTGCCAGCAGCTTCCAGACAGGGGGCGCGTACGAGCAGTACTTC. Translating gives CASSFQTGGAYEQYF.

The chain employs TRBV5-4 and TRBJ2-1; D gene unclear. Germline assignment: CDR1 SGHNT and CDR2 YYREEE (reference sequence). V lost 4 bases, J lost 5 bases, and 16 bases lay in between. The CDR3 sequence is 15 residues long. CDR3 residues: CASSAPSEVDNEQFF. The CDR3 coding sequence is TGTGCCAGCAGCGCCCCTTCTGAGGTGGACAATGAGCAGTTCTTC. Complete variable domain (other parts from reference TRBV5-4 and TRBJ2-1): ETGVTQSPTHLIKTRGQQVTLRCSSQSGHNTVSWYQQALGQGPQFIFQYYREEENGRGNFPPRFSGLQFPNYSSELNVNALELDDSALYLCASSAPSEVDNEQFFGPGTRLTVL.

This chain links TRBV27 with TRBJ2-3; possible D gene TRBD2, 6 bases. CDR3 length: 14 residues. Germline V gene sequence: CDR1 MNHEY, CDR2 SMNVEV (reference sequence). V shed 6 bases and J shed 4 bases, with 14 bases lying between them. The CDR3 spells CASSSFREADTQYF. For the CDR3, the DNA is TGTGCCAGCAGCTCCTTTAGGGAGGCAGATACGCAGTATTTT.

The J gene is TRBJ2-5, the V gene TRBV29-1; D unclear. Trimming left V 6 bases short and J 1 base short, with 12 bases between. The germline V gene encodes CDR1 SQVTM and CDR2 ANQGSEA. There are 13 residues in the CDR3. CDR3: CSVLTPLQETQYF. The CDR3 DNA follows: TGCAGCGTGCTTACACCGCTCCAAGAGACCCAGTACTTC.